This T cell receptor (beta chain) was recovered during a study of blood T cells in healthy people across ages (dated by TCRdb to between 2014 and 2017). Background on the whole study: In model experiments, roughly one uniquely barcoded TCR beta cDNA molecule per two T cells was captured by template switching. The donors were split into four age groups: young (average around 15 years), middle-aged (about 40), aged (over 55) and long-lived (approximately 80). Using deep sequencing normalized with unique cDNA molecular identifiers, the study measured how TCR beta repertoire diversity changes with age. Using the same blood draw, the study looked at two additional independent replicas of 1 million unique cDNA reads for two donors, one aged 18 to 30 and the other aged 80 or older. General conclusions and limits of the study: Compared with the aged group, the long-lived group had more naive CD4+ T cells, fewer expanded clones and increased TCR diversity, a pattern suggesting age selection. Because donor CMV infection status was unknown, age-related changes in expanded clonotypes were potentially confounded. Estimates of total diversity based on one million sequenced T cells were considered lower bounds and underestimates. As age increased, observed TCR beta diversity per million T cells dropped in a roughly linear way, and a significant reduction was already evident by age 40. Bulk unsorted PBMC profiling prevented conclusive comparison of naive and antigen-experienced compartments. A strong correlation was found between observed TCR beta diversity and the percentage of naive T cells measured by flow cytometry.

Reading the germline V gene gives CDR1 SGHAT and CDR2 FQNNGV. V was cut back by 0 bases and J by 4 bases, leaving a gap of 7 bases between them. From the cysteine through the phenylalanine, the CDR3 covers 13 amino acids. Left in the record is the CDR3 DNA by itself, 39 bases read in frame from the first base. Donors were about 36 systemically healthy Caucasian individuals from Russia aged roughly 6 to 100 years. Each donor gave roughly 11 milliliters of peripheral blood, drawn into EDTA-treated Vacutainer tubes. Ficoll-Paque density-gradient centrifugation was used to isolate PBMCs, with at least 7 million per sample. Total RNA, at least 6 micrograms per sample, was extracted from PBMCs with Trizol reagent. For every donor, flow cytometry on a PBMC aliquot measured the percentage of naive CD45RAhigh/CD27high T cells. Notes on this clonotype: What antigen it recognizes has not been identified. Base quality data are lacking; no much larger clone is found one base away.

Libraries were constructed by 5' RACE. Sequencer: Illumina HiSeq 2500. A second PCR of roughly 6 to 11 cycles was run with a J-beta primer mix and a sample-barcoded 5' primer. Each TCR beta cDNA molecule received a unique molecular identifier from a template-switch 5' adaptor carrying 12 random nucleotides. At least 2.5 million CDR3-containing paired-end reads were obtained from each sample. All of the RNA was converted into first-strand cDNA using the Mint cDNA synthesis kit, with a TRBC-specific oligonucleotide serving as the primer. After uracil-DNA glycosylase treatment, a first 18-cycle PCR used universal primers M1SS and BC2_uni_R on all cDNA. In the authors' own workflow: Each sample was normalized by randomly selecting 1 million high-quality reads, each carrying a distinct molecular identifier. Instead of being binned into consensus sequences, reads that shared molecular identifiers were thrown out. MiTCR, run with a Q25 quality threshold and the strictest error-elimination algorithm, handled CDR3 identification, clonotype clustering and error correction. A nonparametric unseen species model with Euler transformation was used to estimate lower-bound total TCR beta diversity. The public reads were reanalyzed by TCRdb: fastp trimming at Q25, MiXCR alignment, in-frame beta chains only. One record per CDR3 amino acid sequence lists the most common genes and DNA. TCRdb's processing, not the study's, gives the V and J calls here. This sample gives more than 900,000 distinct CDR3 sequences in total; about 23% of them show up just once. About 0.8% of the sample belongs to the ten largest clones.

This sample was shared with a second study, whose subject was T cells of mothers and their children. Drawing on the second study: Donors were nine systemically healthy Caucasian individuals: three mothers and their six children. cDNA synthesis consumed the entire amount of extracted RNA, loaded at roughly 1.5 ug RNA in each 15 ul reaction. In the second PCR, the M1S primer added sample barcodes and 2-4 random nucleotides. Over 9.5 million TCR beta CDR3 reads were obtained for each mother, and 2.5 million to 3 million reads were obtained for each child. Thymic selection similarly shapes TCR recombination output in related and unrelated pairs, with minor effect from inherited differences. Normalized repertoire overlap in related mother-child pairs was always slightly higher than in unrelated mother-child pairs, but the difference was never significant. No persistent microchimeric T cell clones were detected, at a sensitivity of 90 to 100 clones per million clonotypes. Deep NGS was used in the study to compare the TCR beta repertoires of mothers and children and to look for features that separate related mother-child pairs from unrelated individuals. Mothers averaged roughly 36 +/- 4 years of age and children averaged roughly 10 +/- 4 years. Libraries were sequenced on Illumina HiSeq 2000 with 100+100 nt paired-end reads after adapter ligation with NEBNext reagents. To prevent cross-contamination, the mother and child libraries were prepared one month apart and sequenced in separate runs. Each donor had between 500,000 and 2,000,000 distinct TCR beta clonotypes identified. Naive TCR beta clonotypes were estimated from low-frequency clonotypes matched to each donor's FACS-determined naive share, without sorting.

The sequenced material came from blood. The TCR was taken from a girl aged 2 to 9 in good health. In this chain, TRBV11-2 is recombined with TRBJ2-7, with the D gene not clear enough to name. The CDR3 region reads CASSLDGRYEQYF. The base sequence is TGTGCCAGCAGCTTAGACGGCAGATACGAGCAGTACTTC.